Below, 32 T cell receptor beta chains from the same sample are listed, as sequenced in a study of T cells after yellow fever vaccination. A single record per CDR3 protein comes from TCRdb applying MiXCR to the 5' RACE reads. In the table there are 65,000 to 90,000 distinct CDR3 sequences, about an eighth of which are singletons. The source material was CD8+ T cells not binding an NS4B(214-222) dextramer, sorted from PBMCs, sampled roughly 23 days after the first yellow fever vaccination. Receptors were obtained from a man between 18 and 29 years old who received the YFV17D yellow fever vaccine.

The rearrangement joins TRBV7-9 to TRBJ1-4; possible D gene TRBD1, 5 bases. The CDR3 contains 15 residues. Looked up from germline, CDR1 is SEHNR and CDR2 is FQNEAQ (reference sequence). V shed 4 bases and J shed 8 bases, with 17 bases lying between them. The CDR3 sequence: CASSWDSTRREKLFF. The CDR3 DNA sequence: TGTGCCAGCAGCTGGGACTCCACAAGAAGGGAAAAACTGTTTTTT.

The V gene is TRBV12-3 or TRBV12-4, the J gene TRBJ2-1; D is perhaps TRBD1 (6 bases). This CDR3 has 13 amino acids. The germline V and J ends were trimmed by 6 bases and 8 bases, with 14 bases remaining between them. DNA for the CDR3: TGTGCCAGCAGACCGACAGGCCGCTATGAGCAGTTCTTC. Protein: CASRPTGRYEQFF.

This clonotype was detected only a few times. The chain uses TRBV10-3 and TRBJ2-1; no definite D call. The V gene's germline CDR1 is ENHRY and CDR2 SYGVKD. This CDR3 is 16 amino acids long. V lost 2 bases and J lost 7, with 18 bases in between. The CDR3 DNA reads TGTGCCATCAGTGAGGCCCTAGGGCTTGGTAAAAATGAGCAGTTCTTC. It specifies CAISEALGLGKNEQFF.

This chain uses TRBV2 with TRBJ2-7; a weak D match, TRBD1 (5 bases). V was cut by 5 bases and J by 4 bases, with 12 bases left in between. CDR3 length equals 13 residues. Germline lookup yields CDR1 SNHLY and CDR2 FYNNEI. The CDR3 DNA reads TGTGCCAGCAGTCAAAAGGCAGGGTACGAGCAGTACGTC. This codes for CASSQKAGYEQYV.

The J gene is TRBJ2-3, the V gene TRBV4-2, with unresolved D. Germline values: CDR1 LGHNA, CDR2 YNFKEQ. Deletions cut 0 bases from V and 4 bases from J, with 11 bases between. The CDR3 runs 15 residues. Here the CDR3 DNA reads TGTGCCAGCAGCCAAGAGGCTAGTCTCCCAGATACGCAGTATTTT. This codes for CASSQEASLPDTQYF.

The CDR3 DNA sequence: TGTGCCAGCATGGACAGGGGGCGCCCGCAGTATTTT. This gives the protein CASMDRGRPQYF. The chain links TRBV2 to TRBJ2-3, with TRBD1 matching over 11 bases. This CDR3 comprises 12 residues. Trimming removed 7 bases from V and 10 bases from J; junction bases left unmatched: 4. The germline V gene encodes CDR1 SNHLY and CDR2 FYNNEI.

This clonotype was recorded a few times. The V and J genes are TRBV6-5 and TRBJ2-3; the D gene is possibly TRBD1 (6 bases). This CDR3 contains 13 residues. Germline-derived CDR1 and CDR2 are MNHEY and SVGAGI. V was pared by 2 bases and J by 4 bases, with 7 bases between. DNA for the CDR3: TGTGCCAGCAGTTACGCAGGGGCAGATACGCAGTATTTT. Its translation is CASSYAGADTQYF.

The chain is built from TRBV24-1 and TRBJ2-1, with 7 bases that match TRBD1. From germline, CDR1 is KGHDR and CDR2 SFDVKD. The J segment lost 9 bases and the V segment lost 0 bases, leaving 4 bases of the junction unmatched. This CDR3 is 14 amino acids long. CDR3 residues: CATSDLRDSLEQFF. CDR3 DNA sequence: TGTGCCACCAGTGATTTGCGGGACAGCCTTGAGCAGTTCTTC.

This clonotype was seen a handful of times. The chain carries TRBV6-5 and TRBJ2-7; D may be TRBD1 or TRBD2 (6 bases each). The germline V gene encodes CDR1 MNHEY and CDR2 SVGAGI. The CDR3 has 13 amino acids. V lost 0 bases to trimming and J lost 6 bases, with 9 bases between them. As DNA, the CDR3 is TGTGCCAGCAGTTACTCTAGGGGGGCCGAGCAGTACTTC. It specifies CASSYSRGAEQYF.

Only a few counts were recorded for this clonotype. The V and J genes are TRBV5-1 and TRBJ1-6; 7 bases are a match to TRBD1. CDR3 size: 15 residues. The J segment lost 7 bases and the V segment lost 3 bases, leaving 7 bases of the junction unmatched. CDR1 SGHRS and CDR2 YFSETQ come from the germline V gene. The CDR3 DNA is TGCGCCAGCAGCTACCGGGACAGTCGAAATTCACCCCTCCACTTT. It codes for CASSYRDSRNSPLHF. Full variable domain (rest looked up from reference TRBV5-1 and TRBJ1-6): KAGVTQTPRYLIKTRGQQVTLSCSPISGHRSVSWYQQTPGQGLQFLFEYFSETQRNKGNFPGRFSGRQFSNSRSEMNVSTLELGDSALYLCASSYRDSRNSPLHFGNGTRLTVT.

The V call is TRBV10-3, the J call TRBJ1-2; no definite D call. The germline V gene encodes CDR1 ENHRY and CDR2 SYGVKD. The V and J ends lost 4 bases and 7 bases respectively, with 7 bases between them. The length of the CDR3 is 11 residues. CDR3 protein: CAISVPGGYTF. The CDR3 nucleotides read TGTGCCATCAGTGTCCCGGGTGGCTACACCTTC.

The chain couples TRBV12-3 or TRBV12-4 to TRBJ2-7; D is possibly TRBD1 or TRBD2 (6 bases each). There are 13 residues in the CDR3. Trimming took off 3 bases at V and 2 bases at J, with 8 bases between the two ends. The DNA for the CDR3 is TGTGCCAGCAGTTTGGAGGGGGCCTACGAGCAGTACGTC. This translates into CASSLEGAYEQYV.

Only a few counts were recorded for this clonotype. This chain uses TRBV4-1 with TRBJ2-1, with 9 bases that match TRBD1. The CDR3 has 16 amino acids. V shed 2 bases and J 5 bases; nucleotides not matched to a gene: 7. Germline CDR1 MGHRA, CDR2 YSYEKL. The CDR3 reads CASSQPGDREDNEQFF. The CDR3, as DNA: TGCGCCAGCAGCCAACCCGGGGACAGGGAAGACAATGAGCAGTTCTTC.

This clonotype was found a few times. The gene calls are TRBV5-5 and TRBJ2-5, with D perhaps TRBD1 or TRBD2 (6 bases each). Trimming left V 1 base short and J 5 bases short, with 24 bases between. Germline values: CDR1 SGHKS, CDR2 YYEKEE (reference sequence). This CDR3 is built from 18 residues. CDR3 bases: TGTGCCAGCAGCTTGAGCTCTCTGTATCGGGGGCTTTCGGAGACCCAGTACTTC. It translates to CASSLSSLYRGLSETQYF.

The genes are TRBV7-2 and TRBJ1-1; D unresolved. This CDR3 spans 14 amino acids. The V end lost 0 bases, the J end lost 5 bases, and 10 bases lay between the germline ends. The germline V gene encodes CDR1 SGHTA and CDR2 FQGNSA. The CDR3 DNA reads TGTGCCAGCAGCTTAGCCACCCGGAGGACTGAAGCTTTCTTT. Protein product: CASSLATRRTEAFF.

This chain links TRBV7-2 with TRBJ1-1; D possibly corresponds to TRBD1 (5 bases). The CDR3 has 13 amino acids. The germline CDR1 and CDR2 sequences are SGHTA and FQGNSA. CDR3 in DNA: TGTGCAACCAAACAGGAACCGAACACTGAAGCTTTCTTT. Translated: CATKQEPNTEAFF.

This clonotype was observed a handful of times. The chain has TRBV19 and TRBJ2-1; tentatively, D is TRBD1 or TRBD2 (6 bases each). Germline V gene data show CDR1 as LNHDA and CDR2 as SQIVND (reference sequence). The CDR3 runs 12 residues. The CDR3: CAIGGISNEQFF. Written as DNA, the CDR3 is TGTGCTATAGGGGGGATCTCCAATGAGCAGTTCTTC.

The rearrangement joins TRBV12-3 or TRBV12-4 to TRBJ2-6; D remains ambiguous. With 4 bases removed from V and 2 bases from J, the gap between germline ends came to 9 bases. The CDR3 consists of 15 residues. The chain's CDR3 is CASSSPWTGANVLTF. CDR3 DNA: TGTGCCAGCAGTTCCCCTTGGACTGGGGCCAACGTCCTGACTTTC.

This clonotype was counted only a few times. J is TRBJ2-2 and V is TRBV19; D might be TRBD1 or TRBD2, each matching 5 bases. CDR3 length equals 15 residues. V was cut by 6 bases and J by 8 bases, with 19 bases left in between. Per germline, CDR1 LNHDA and CDR2 SQIVND (reference sequence). The chain's CDR3 is CASSGDGRRAGELFF. In nucleotides, the CDR3 is TGTGCCAGTAGCGGGGACGGACGGCGGGCAGGGGAGCTGTTTTTT.

V is TRBV7-9 and J is TRBJ1-2; D is unresolved. The V end was cut by 5 bases, the J end by 3 bases, with 16 bases between. The CDR3 contains 15 residues. CDR1 is SEHNR and CDR2 is FQNEAQ in the germline V gene (reference sequence). In DNA form, the CDR3 reads TGTGCCAGCAGCCCGCCGGTCCAAGCGGACTATGGCTACACCTTC. Protein sequence: CASSPPVQADYGYTF.

The table lists this clonotype with a few counts. The V and J genes are TRBV24-1 and TRBJ2-3, with 10 bases fitting TRBD1. V lost 0 bases and J lost 5; bases outside the gene matches: 4. Germline V CDR1 and CDR2: KGHDR, SFDVKD. CDR3 length: 16 residues. The CDR3 DNA reads as TGTGCCACCAGTGATTTGGGGACAGGGGAGATAGATACGCAGTATTTT. Amino acids: CATSDLGTGEIDTQYF.

The chain links TRBV2 to TRBJ2-5; 8 positions match TRBD1. The CDR3 totals 14 residues. J was trimmed by 5 bases and V by 3 bases; bases with no gene match: 5. In germline, CDR1 is SNHLY, CDR2 FYNNEI. CDR3: CASSDATGVETQYF. The DNA of the CDR3 is TGTGCCAGCAGTGACGCGACAGGGGTTGAGACCCAGTACTTC.

V is TRBV3-1 and J is TRBJ2-1; maybe TRBD2 (6 bases). Germline CDR1 and CDR2: LGHDT and YNNKEL (reference sequence). V was pared by 2 bases and J by 8 bases, with 7 bases between. This CDR3 is built from 12 residues. CDR3 coding DNA: TGTGCCAGCAGCCAATGGGGGGATGAGCAGTTCTTC. Protein sequence: CASSQWGDEQFF.

The table lists this clonotype with a few counts. The genes are TRBV27 and TRBJ2-1; 9 nucleotides align to TRBD1. J lost 8 bases, V lost 5 bases, and 10 bases had no gene match. There are 15 residues in the CDR3. Germline-derived CDR1 and CDR2 are MNHEY and SMNVEV (reference sequence). Here the CDR3 DNA reads TGTGCCAGCAGTCCTCGGACAGGGGCCTTGTATGAGCAGTTCTTC. Residues: CASSPRTGALYEQFF.

This clonotype was picked up a small number of times. The CDR3 loop reads CASSQPTGGVETQYF. For the CDR3, the DNA is TGCGCCAGCAGCCAACCGACCGGAGGGGTGGAGACCCAGTACTTC. V is TRBV4-1 and J is TRBJ2-5; TRBD2 might be the D (6 bases). The germline V and J ends were trimmed by 2 bases and 5 bases, with 15 bases remaining between them. The CDR3 loop spans 15 amino acids. Germline CDR1 and CDR2: MGHRA and YSYEKL.

In this sample, this clonotype turned up a few times. CDR3: CASSPNGANYGYTF. CDR3 coding DNA: TGTGCCAGCAGCCCCAACGGAGCTAACTATGGCTACACCTTC. This chain joins TRBV27 and TRBJ1-2; D remains ambiguous. Germline CDR1 MNHEY, CDR2 SMNVEV (reference sequence). This CDR3 is 14 amino acids long. V lost 6 bases and J 0 bases, leaving 11 bases between the germline ends.

This sequence joins TRBV6-5 and TRBJ2-5; 11 bases match TRBD2. There are 17 residues in the CDR3. The junction had 4 bases not matched to a gene; V was cut back by 1 base and J by 0 bases. Germline loops: CDR1 MNHEY, CDR2 SVGAGI. This chain's CDR3 is CASSYFGTSGYQETQYF. The CDR3 DNA reads as TGTGCCAGCAGTTACTTTGGGACTAGCGGTTACCAAGAGACCCAGTACTTC.

This clonotype has more than one count but fewer than ten. J is TRBJ2-1 and V is TRBV4-2; D tentatively fits TRBD1 or TRBD2 (5 bases each). The CDR3 spans 18 residues. CDR1 is LGHNA, CDR2 YNFKEQ, per germline. V lost 0 bases and J 0 bases, leaving 15 bases between the germline ends. For the CDR3, the DNA is TGTGCCAGCAGCCAAGAGGGGGTGTTGGGGAGCTCCTACAATGAGCAGTTCTTC. Protein sequence: CASSQEGVLGSSYNEQFF.

This clonotype was picked up a small number of times. V gene TRBV12-3 or TRBV12-4 combines with J gene TRBJ2-7, with D maybe TRBD2 (6 bases). V dropped 4 bases and J dropped 3 bases, with 10 bases sitting between them. CDR3 length equals 13 residues. The CDR3 nucleotides read TGTGCCAGCAGTTGGGGGGAGGACTACGAGCAGTACTTC. This gives the protein CASSWGEDYEQYF.

This clonotype was counted once. A much bigger clone sits one base away, suggesting this may be a read error. This chain links TRBV7-9 with TRBJ2-2; tentative D call: TRBD2 (6 bases). Germline V gene sequence: CDR1 SEHNR, CDR2 FQNEAQ (reference sequence). The CDR3 is 16 residues long. The CDR3 is CAISLSSGGNTGELFF. Here the CDR3 DNA reads TGTGCCATCAGCTTATCTTCCGGGGGTAACACCGGGGAGCTGTTTTTT. The whole variable domain, filled in from reference TRBV7-9 and TRBJ2-2, reads DTGVSQNPRHKITKRGQNVTFRCDPISEHNRLYWYRQTLGQGPEFLTYFQNEAQLEKSRLLSDRFSAERPKGSFSTLEIQRTEQGDSAMYLCAISLSSGGNTGELFFGEGSRLTVL.

The chain has TRBV6-1 and TRBJ2-5, with 8 bases identical to TRBD2. There are 13 residues in the CDR3. J was trimmed by 1 base and V by 11 bases; bases with no gene match: 6. The germline CDR1 and CDR2 sequences are MNHNS and SASEGT. The CDR3 DNA is TGTGCCGTCACCGGGACTAGCCAAGAGACCCAGTACTTC. Encoded protein: CAVTGTSQETQYF.

J is TRBJ2-1 and V is TRBV19; no reliable D call. V lost 6 bases and J lost 2, with 8 bases in between. The CDR3 sequence is 13 residues long. In germline, CDR1 is LNHDA, CDR2 SQIVND (reference sequence). CDR3 DNA sequence: TGTGCCAGTAGGGCAGGCACCTACAATGAGCAGTTCTTC. This encodes CASRAGTYNEQFF.